This is a list of T cell receptor beta chains from one sample in a study of technical replicates of blood from a handful of donors. TCRdb keeps only in-frame clones here, not all; method: immunoSEQ multiplex PCR. The data contain about 80,000 clones, 97% of them singletons. Sequenced input: T cells isolated from PBMCs. The receptor source for this set is a human donor in good health. CDR3s include the opening cysteine and the closing phenylalanine or tryptophan. The order of the fields is CDR3 DNA, CDR3 protein, V gene, clone size, D gene, J gene. The D gene is left open where the match is weak. Clone sizes are given selectively: once, few, many, or a class where the clone is expanded.

CDR3 DNA: TGTGCCAGCAGTGGACTAGCGGGGGGGCTTGTAGTAGAGACCCAGTACTTC
CDR3 protein: CASSGLAGGLVVETQYF
V gene: TRBV27
clone size: .
D gene: TRBD2
J gene: TRBJ2-5

CDR3 DNA: TGTGCCAGCAGTGAAGCTTCGAGTTCTCAGCCCCAGCATTTT
CDR3 protein: CASSEASSSQPQHF
V gene: TRBV6-1
clone size: .
D gene: .
J gene: TRBJ1-5

CDR3 DNA: TGTGCCAGCAGCGGGGAAATCATTCAGTACTTC
CDR3 protein: CASSGEIIQYF
V gene: TRBV28
clone size: .
D gene: .
J gene: TRBJ2-4

CDR3 DNA: TGCGCCAGCAGCTTAGGGACTAGCGGACCTTACGAGCAGTACTTC
CDR3 protein: CASSLGTSGPYEQYF
V gene: TRBV5-1
clone size: .
D gene: TRBD2
J gene: TRBJ2-7

CDR3 DNA: TGTGCCAGTAGCAACGGACAGGGCTCGTGGTCGATCACAGATACGCAGTATTTT
CDR3 protein: CASSNGQGSWSITDTQYF
V gene: TRBV19
clone size: .
D gene: TRBD1
J gene: TRBJ2-3

CDR3 DNA: TGTGCCAGCAGTTTACAATCACAGGGGGGCTATGGCTACACCTTC
CDR3 protein: CASSLQSQGGYGYTF
V gene: TRBV6-5
clone size: .
D gene: TRBD1
J gene: TRBJ1-2

CDR3 DNA: TGTGCCAGCAGCGTAGCGGGGACTAAACCAGATACGCAGTATTTT
CDR3 protein: CASSVAGTKPDTQYF
V gene: TRBV9
clone size: .
D gene: TRBD2
J gene: TRBJ2-3

CDR3 DNA: TGTGCCAGCAGCTTCTATATAGCGGAAAAAGAGACCCAGTACTTC
CDR3 protein: CASSFYIAEKETQYF
V gene: TRBV7-9
clone size: .
D gene: .
J gene: TRBJ2-5

CDR3 DNA: TGTGCCAGCAGCTTCACCGACAGGGGTAATTCACCCCTCCACTTT
CDR3 protein: CASSFTDRGNSPLHF
V gene: TRBV11-2
clone size: .
D gene: TRBD1
J gene: TRBJ1-6

CDR3 DNA: TGCGCCAGCAGCCCCCGTGAGGTGGCAGATACGCAGTATTTT
CDR3 protein: CASSPREVADTQYF
V gene: TRBV5-1
clone size: few
D gene: .
J gene: TRBJ2-3

CDR3 DNA: TGTGCCAGCAGTGTAATAATAACTAGGAGTGAGCAGTTCTTC
CDR3 protein: CASSVIITRSEQFF
V gene: TRBV2
clone size: .
D gene: .
J gene: TRBJ2-1

CDR3 DNA: TGTGCCACCAGCAGAGATCGAGGGACATCGAACACCGGGGAGCTGTTTTTT
CDR3 protein: CATSRDRGTSNTGELFF
V gene: TRBV15
clone size: .
D gene: .
J gene: TRBJ2-2

CDR3 DNA: TGTGCCATCAGTCCGCTGAAGGACTCAGCTAGCACAGATACGCAGTATTTT
CDR3 protein: CAISPLKDSASTDTQYF
V gene: TRBV10-3
clone size: .
D gene: .
J gene: TRBJ2-3

CDR3 DNA: TGCGCCAGCAGCTGGGAGTTGGCGACCGGGGAGCTGTTTTTT
CDR3 protein: CASSWELATGELFF
V gene: TRBV5-1
clone size: .
D gene: .
J gene: TRBJ2-2

CDR3 DNA: TGTGCCAGCAGCTTATCTCGACTAGCGGGGCGCACAGATACGCAGTATTTT
CDR3 protein: CASSLSRLAGRTDTQYF
V gene: TRBV11-2
clone size: .
D gene: TRBD2
J gene: TRBJ2-3

CDR3 DNA: TGTGCCAGCAGTCAGGGGAATCAGCCCCAGCATTTT
CDR3 protein: CASSQGNQPQHF
V gene: TRBV7-2
clone size: .
D gene: .
J gene: TRBJ1-5

CDR3 DNA: TGTGCCAGCAGCTTATATTCTAGGACTGTGAACACTGAAGCTTTCTTT
CDR3 protein: CASSLYSRTVNTEAFF
V gene: TRBV11-2
clone size: .
D gene: .
J gene: TRBJ1-1

CDR3 DNA: TGCGCCAGCAGCTTTCGGCCCTTAACAGACCTTAGACAAGAGACCCAGTACTTC
CDR3 protein: CASSFRPLTDLRQETQYF
V gene: TRBV5-1
clone size: .
D gene: .
J gene: TRBJ2-5

CDR3 DNA: TGTGCCGGTCAGATTTCATCCTACAATGAGCAGTTCTTC
CDR3 protein: CAGQISSYNEQFF
V gene: TRBV30
clone size: .
D gene: .
J gene: TRBJ2-1

CDR3 DNA: TGTGCCAGCAGCCTACTTATGGCGGGATGGACCGGGGAGCTGTTTTTT
CDR3 protein: CASSLLMAGWTGELFF
V gene: TRBV13
clone size: .
D gene: .
J gene: TRBJ2-2

CDR3 DNA: TGTGCCAGCAGCCCCCAGGGCGGTGAGCAGTTCTTC
CDR3 protein: CASSPQGGEQFF
V gene: TRBV5-6
clone size: .
D gene: .
J gene: TRBJ2-1

CDR3 DNA: TGCGCCAGCAGCCCCTGGACTAGCGGGAATGATGAGCAGTTCTTC
CDR3 protein: CASSPWTSGNDEQFF
V gene: TRBV4-1
clone size: .
D gene: TRBD2
J gene: TRBJ2-1

CDR3 DNA: TGTGCCAGCAGCCCCGTTCAACGGTGGGAGCAGTACTTC
CDR3 protein: CASSPVQRWEQYF
V gene: TRBV11-2
clone size: .
D gene: .
J gene: TRBJ2-7

CDR3 DNA: TGTGCCAGCAGCTTAGCACAGGGGGTCGGCGGCTACACCTTC
CDR3 protein: CASSLAQGVGGYTF
V gene: TRBV7-6
clone size: .
D gene: TRBD1
J gene: TRBJ1-2

CDR3 DNA: TGTGCCAGCAGCTCTCTGAGGTCGACTAGCGGAGCTCCCTACGAGCAGTACTTC
CDR3 protein: CASSSLRSTSGAPYEQYF
V gene: TRBV5-5
clone size: .
D gene: TRBD2
J gene: TRBJ2-7

CDR3 DNA: TGTGCCATCAGTGAGTATGGGACTAGCAGCTCCTACAATGAGCAGTTCTTC
CDR3 protein: CAISEYGTSSSYNEQFF
V gene: TRBV10-3
clone size: .
D gene: TRBD2
J gene: TRBJ2-1

CDR3 DNA: TGCGCCAGCGGGAGGGACAAAAACGTAGATACGCAGTATTTT
CDR3 protein: CASGRDKNVDTQYF
V gene: TRBV5-1
clone size: once
D gene: .
J gene: TRBJ2-3

CDR3 DNA: TGCGCCAGCAGCCAAGATTTGAGCGGGACATCGAATGAGCAGTTCTTC
CDR3 protein: CASSQDLSGTSNEQFF
V gene: TRBV4-1
clone size: .
D gene: .
J gene: TRBJ2-1

CDR3 DNA: TGTGCCAGCAGACAGGGACAGGGAAACAATGAGCAGTTCTTC
CDR3 protein: CASRQGQGNNEQFF
V gene: TRBV28
clone size: .
D gene: TRBD1
J gene: TRBJ2-1

CDR3 DNA: TGCGCCAGCAGCTTTAGCGGGGCAGAGCAGTTCTTC
CDR3 protein: CASSFSGAEQFF
V gene: TRBV5-1
clone size: .
D gene: TRBD2
J gene: TRBJ2-1

CDR3 DNA: TGTGCCAGCATAAACAGGGGGCAAGAGACCCAGTACTTC
CDR3 protein: CASINRGQETQYF
V gene: TRBV6-1
clone size: .
D gene: TRBD1
J gene: TRBJ2-5

CDR3 DNA: TGCGCCAGCCAACAAACAGGGGGGAGCAATGAGCAGTTCTTC
CDR3 protein: CASQQTGGSNEQFF
V gene: TRBV5-1
clone size: .
D gene: TRBD1
J gene: TRBJ2-1

CDR3 DNA: TGTGCCAGCAGTTCCGGGACTTTCCCAGATACGCAGTATTTT
CDR3 protein: CASSSGTFPDTQYF
V gene: TRBV28
clone size: .
D gene: .
J gene: TRBJ2-3

CDR3 DNA: TGTGCCTGGAGCTTAAGGGGCACAGGGTGGAAACTGTTTTTT
CDR3 protein: CAWSLRGTGWKLFF
V gene: TRBV30
clone size: .
D gene: .
J gene: TRBJ1-4

CDR3 DNA: TGTGCCAGCAGCTTAGCAGGAGGGAGCGGGAGGGGAAACGTTCGATGGTACGAGCAGTACTTC
CDR3 protein: CASSLAGGSGRGNVRWYEQYF
V gene: TRBV7-2
clone size: .
D gene: TRBD2
J gene: TRBJ2-7

CDR3 DNA: TGTGCCAGCAGTTACGCGGCTAGCAGGAACACCGGGGAGCTGTTTTTT
CDR3 protein: CASSYAASRNTGELFF
V gene: TRBV6-5
clone size: .
D gene: .
J gene: TRBJ2-2

CDR3 DNA: TGTGCCAGCAGTTACGGGCTTAGCTCCTACAATGAGCAGTTCTTC
CDR3 protein: CASSYGLSSYNEQFF
V gene: TRBV6-5
clone size: .
D gene: .
J gene: TRBJ2-1

CDR3 DNA: TGTGCCAGCTCAATCACAGGGGATGGAAACACCATATATTTT
CDR3 protein: CASSITGDGNTIYF
V gene: TRBV18
clone size: .
D gene: TRBD1
J gene: TRBJ1-3

CDR3 DNA: TGCGCCAGCCAACCACAGAGCCCTAACTATGGCTACACCTTC
CDR3 protein: CASQPQSPNYGYTF
V gene: TRBV5-1
clone size: .
D gene: .
J gene: TRBJ1-2

CDR3 DNA: TGTGCCAGCAGTTTATCGGCGGATTGGAACACTGAAGCTTTCTTT
CDR3 protein: CASSLSADWNTEAFF
V gene: TRBV27
clone size: once
D gene: .
J gene: TRBJ1-1

CDR3 DNA: TGTGCCAGCAGTGAAGGCCCCCAACCAGGCCGAAATCAGCCCCAGCATTTT
CDR3 protein: CASSEGPQPGRNQPQHF
V gene: TRBV6-1
clone size: .
D gene: .
J gene: TRBJ1-5

CDR3 DNA: TGTGCCAGCAGCCGCTGGGACAGTGACTATGGCTACACCTTC
CDR3 protein: CASSRWDSDYGYTF
V gene: TRBV5-6
clone size: .
D gene: TRBD1
J gene: TRBJ1-2

CDR3 DNA: TGTGCCAGCAGCCAAGGTCAGGGTTTATACGAGCAGTACTTC
CDR3 protein: CASSQGQGLYEQYF
V gene: TRBV4-2
clone size: once
D gene: .
J gene: TRBJ2-7

CDR3 DNA: TGTGCCAGCAGCGCGAGAAGGACATTGGACTATGGCTACACCTTC
CDR3 protein: CASSARRTLDYGYTF
V gene: TRBV11-2
clone size: .
D gene: .
J gene: TRBJ1-2